This passage covers 26 T cell receptor beta chains from one sample sequenced in a study of blood T cell repertoires in COVID-19. Produced via immunoSEQ multiplex PCR; TCRdb's table is partial and in-frame only. The sample has 100,000 to 130,000 clones; approximately 89% are singletons. The source material was peripheral blood. The receptors were sampled from a man aged 50 or older with active or convalescent COVID-19.

This clone was observed once. The chain links TRBV5-1 to TRBJ1-3; no definite D call. Trimming pared 4 bases from V and 0 bases from J, leaving 8 bases between. The CDR3 totals 14 residues. Germline V CDR1 and CDR2: SGHRS, YFSETQ. The DNA for the CDR3 is TGCGCCAGCAGCCTCGAAGCCTCTGGAAACACCATATATTTT. The encoded protein is CASSLEASGNTIYF.

This chain uses TRBV9 with TRBJ1-2; D is unresolved. The CDR3 extends over 16 amino acids. V was cut by 4 bases and J by 0 bases, with 16 bases left in between. Looked up from germline, CDR1 is SGDLS and CDR2 is YYNGEE. Here the CDR3 DNA reads TGTGCCAGCAGCCCGGAGGATGGGCTAGCTAACTATGGCTACACCTTC. Translated: CASSPEDGLANYGYTF.

CDR3 DNA sequence: TGTGCCAGCAGTTTATTCCAGGGGGCGCTCGGCTACACCTTC. It is translated as CASSLFQGALGYTF. The chain has TRBV28 and TRBJ1-2; 8 bases match TRBD1. This CDR3 region has 14 residues. CDR1 MDHEN and CDR2 SYDVKM come from the germline V gene. The J segment lost 8 bases and the V segment lost 1 base, leaving 6 bases of the junction unmatched.

The chain has TRBV29-1 and TRBJ2-7; no firm D call. The CDR3 is 13 residues long. The V gene lost 4 bases and the J gene lost 0 bases, with 10 bases spanning the gap. CDR1 and CDR2 from the germline V gene are SQVTM and ANQGSEA. The CDR3 region is CSVAPPGSYEQYF. CDR3 nucleotide sequence: TGCAGCGTTGCGCCCCCCGGCTCCTACGAGCAGTACTTC.

The chain couples TRBV10-3 to TRBJ2-1, with TRBD2 matching over 7 bases. CDR1 is ENHRY and CDR2 is SYGVKD in the germline V gene. The CDR3 covers 17 residues. V shed 8 bases, J shed 4 bases, and the junction held 17 bases outside the gene matches. CDR3: CAIGLEGGVGLYNEQFF. The CDR3 bases are TGTGCCATCGGACTAGAGGGCGGCGTCGGCTTATACAATGAGCAGTTCTTC.

The chain couples TRBV11-3 to TRBJ2-7; TRBD2 matches 13 bases. This CDR3 spans 15 amino acids. The germline CDR1 and CDR2 sequences are SGHNT and YENEEA. V gave up 4 bases and J gave up 5 bases; unmatched junction bases: 5. In nucleotides, the CDR3 is TGTGCCAGCAGCTCCCGGACTAGCGGGAGCAACGAGCAGTACTTC. It specifies CASSSRTSGSNEQYF.

J is TRBJ2-1 and V is TRBV10-2; TRBD2 is a possible D gene (5 bases). Germline V gives CDR1 WSHSY, CDR2 SAAADI. Trimming left V 4 bases short and J 0 bases short, with 10 bases between. The CDR3 consists of 15 residues. CDR3 residues: CASSVREDSYNEQFF. Written as DNA, the CDR3 is TGCGCCAGCAGTGTGAGGGAAGACTCCTACAATGAGCAGTTCTTC.

The V and J genes are TRBV28 and TRBJ1-2; maybe TRBD1 (5 bases). In germline, CDR1 is MDHEN, CDR2 SYDVKM. The ends were cut back, 1 base at V and 6 bases at J, with 9 bases in the middle. This CDR3 comprises 13 residues. CDR3 residues: CASSLSGLDGYTF. The CDR3, as DNA: TGTGCCAGCAGTTTATCAGGGCTTGATGGCTACACCTTC.

The chain combines TRBV29-1 with TRBJ1-2; the D is unclear. The CDR3 is 11 amino acids. The V gene's germline CDR1 is SQVTM and CDR2 ANQGSEA. Trimming left V 7 bases short and J 8 bases short, with 14 bases between. CDR3 protein: CSASIEGGYTF. The CDR3, as DNA: TGCAGCGCCTCTATTGAGGGCGGCTACACCTTC.

The gene calls are TRBV5-1 and TRBJ2-3; D is unclear. CDR3 length: 15 residues. The ends were cut back, 4 bases at V and 2 bases at J, with 14 bases in the middle. The germline V gene has CDR1 SGHRS and CDR2 YFSETQ. CDR3 DNA sequence: TGCGCCAGCAGCCTAGACGGAATTCTCACAGATACGCAGTATTTT. This codes for CASSLDGILTDTQYF.

This chain joins TRBV9 and TRBJ2-3, with 8 bases identical to TRBD2. J was trimmed by 2 bases and V by 0 bases; bases with no gene match: 5. CDR3 size: 16 residues. Germline lookup yields CDR1 SGDLS and CDR2 YYNGEE. DNA for the CDR3: TGTGCCAGCAGCGTAGAACTAGCGGACCCCACAGATACGCAGTATTTT. Its protein is CASSVELADPTDTQYF. Combining the CDR3 with reference TRBV9 and TRBJ2-3 gives the whole variable domain DSGVTQTPKHLITATGQRVTLRCSPRSGDLSVYWYQQSLDQGLQFLIQYYNGEERAKGNILERFSAQQFPDLHSELNLSSLELGDSALYFCASSVELADPTDTQYFGPGTRLTVL.

This CDR3 reads CATSTGSNYGYTF. The CDR3 DNA follows: TGTGCCACCTCAACAGGGTCTAACTATGGCTACACCTTC. The genes are TRBV2 and TRBJ1-2; maybe TRBD1 (6 bases). There are 13 residues in the CDR3. Trimming left V 10 bases short and J 0 bases short, with 12 bases between. The germline V gene has CDR1 SNHLY and CDR2 FYNNEI.

The V and J genes are TRBV4-1 and TRBJ2-7; D is ambiguous. Deletions cut 5 bases from V and 0 bases from J, with 17 bases between. Germline CDR1 reads MGHRA; CDR2 reads YSYEKL. The CDR3 contains 16 residues. CDR3 in amino acids: CASSLVNDRSSYEQYF. The CDR3 DNA reads as TGCGCCAGCAGCTTAGTAAACGATCGAAGCTCCTACGAGCAGTACTTC.

The J gene is TRBJ1-2, the V gene TRBV29-1; 9 bases align to TRBD1. Germline CDR1 is SQVTM and CDR2 is ANQGSEA. The trim removed 5 bases at V and 4 bases at J, leaving 5 bases unmatched. CDR3 length: 13 amino acids. As DNA, the CDR3 is TGCAGCGTTAACAGGGGGCCGGTCTATGGCTACACCTTC. It codes for CSVNRGPVYGYTF.

The genes are TRBV16 and TRBJ2-5; D is perhaps TRBD2 (5 bases). With 2 bases removed from V and 5 bases from J, the gap between germline ends came to 15 bases. This CDR3 region has 15 residues. The germline gives CDR1 KGHSY, CDR2 FQNENV. Here the CDR3 DNA reads TGTGCCAGCAGCCAAAGATCCAACGGCGGGGAGACCCAGTACTTC. It translates to CASSQRSNGGETQYF.

V and J are TRBV19 and TRBJ1-1, with TRBD1 identical over 7 bases. CDR3 length: 15 residues. In germline, CDR1 is LNHDA, CDR2 SQIVND (reference sequence). J gave up 2 bases and V 3 bases, and 6 bases lay outside the gene matches. CDR3 nucleotides: TGTGCCAGTAGTATGAGCCAGGGGGGCAACACTGAAGCTTTCTTT. Translating it yields CASSMSQGGNTEAFF.

A remark on this clone: The same CDR3 arises from other DNA sequences in this sample as well. The chain is built from TRBV11-2 and TRBJ2-7; 12 bases map to TRBD1. The V segment lost 5 bases and the J segment 2 bases; nucleotides outside the gene matches: 4. The CDR3 is made up of 15 amino acids. Germline V CDR1 and CDR2: SGHAT, FQNNGV. The CDR3: CASSLGTGGTYEQYF. The DNA of the CDR3 is TGTGCCAGCAGCCTCGGGACAGGGGGCACCTACGAGCAGTACTTC.

The V call is TRBV7-6, the J call TRBJ2-7; the match to TRBD1 covers 9 bases. Germline V gene lookup returns CDR1 SGHVS and CDR2 FNYEAQ. The CDR3 is 15 amino acids. J gave up 5 bases and V 5 bases, and 10 bases lay outside the gene matches. The DNA for the CDR3 is TGTGCCAGCAGCCACTCCGGGACAGGGAACGACGAGCAGTACTTC. Protein: CASSHSGTGNDEQYF.

This clone was picked up one time. This chain links TRBV5-4 with TRBJ1-6; D is ambiguous. The germline CDR1 and CDR2 sequences are SGHNT and YYREEE (reference sequence). V dropped 4 bases and J dropped 4 bases, with 6 bases sitting between them. This CDR3 is 13 amino acids long. The CDR3 nucleotides read TGTGCCAGCAGCAAGGAGTATAATTCACCCCTCCACTTT. This encodes CASSKEYNSPLHF.

The chain joins TRBV19 to TRBJ1-2; the match to TRBD1 covers 10 bases. V trimming: 6 bases; J trimming: 8 bases; junction bases outside the gene matches: 12. CDR1 and CDR2 from the germline V gene are LNHDA and SQIVND (reference sequence). This CDR3 has 15 residues. CDR3 DNA sequence: TGTGCCAGTAGGGCCACCGGGACAGGGGAACAAGGCTACACCTTC. Residues: CASRATGTGEQGYTF.

The chain is built from TRBV11-2 and TRBJ2-7, with a possible D match to TRBD1 (5 bases). V gave up 0 bases and J gave up 4 bases, with 13 bases separating them. The CDR3 loop spans 15 amino acids. Germline values: CDR1 SGHAT, CDR2 FQNNGV. For the CDR3, the DNA is TGTGCCAGCAGCTTAGATCGCAGGGTTAGTTACGAGCAGTACTTC. This sequence encodes CASSLDRRVSYEQYF. Based on the CDR3 plus reference TRBV11-2 and TRBJ2-7, the full variable domain is EAGVAQSPRYKIIEKRQSVAFWCNPISGHATLYWYQQILGQGPKLLIQFQNNGVVDDSQLPKDRFSAERLKGVDSTLKIQPAKLEDSAVYLCASSLDRRVSYEQYFGPGTRLTVT.

The chain employs TRBV21-1 and TRBJ1-1. TRBV21-1 is recorded as a pseudogene. This CDR3 is built from 12 residues. The CDR3 loop reads CASRSMNTEAFF. The CDR3 region has the DNA TGTGCCAGCAGGAGCATGAACACTGAAGCTTTCTTT.

The V call is TRBV2, the J call TRBJ1-1; maybe TRBD1 (6 bases). Germline V gene sequence: CDR1 SNHLY, CDR2 FYNNEI. This CDR3 region has 13 residues. V was pared by 8 bases and J by 0 bases, with 10 bases between. The CDR3 loop is CASGDKLNTEAFF. The CDR3, as DNA: TGTGCCAGCGGGGACAAACTGAACACTGAAGCTTTCTTT.

The chain employs TRBV7-9 and TRBJ1-6; 8 bases align to TRBD1. The CDR3 is 14 residues long. Germline V lookup: CDR1 SEHNR, CDR2 FQNEAQ (reference sequence). J gave up 7 bases and V 5 bases, and 4 bases lay outside the gene matches. CDR3 bases: TGTGCCAGCAGCATTGACAGGGGAAATTCACCCCTCCACTTT. It is translated as CASSIDRGNSPLHF.

The chain combines TRBV14 with TRBJ2-3; maybe TRBD2 (5 bases). The CDR3 runs 15 residues. Germline values: CDR1 SGHDN, CDR2 FVKESK. Trimming took off 5 bases at V and 4 bases at J, with 16 bases between the two ends. The CDR3 region is CASSSGGSTADTQYF. As DNA, the CDR3 is TGTGCCAGCAGCTCAGGAGGCTCCACGGCAGATACGCAGTATTTT.

V is TRBV11-3 and J is TRBJ2-3; TRBD2 matches at 11 bases. The V and J ends lost 6 bases and 4 bases, in that order; junction bases with no gene match: 15. The CDR3 totals 18 residues. The germline V gene encodes CDR1 SGHNT and CDR2 YENEEA. CDR3 in DNA: TGTGCCAGCAGTAGGGGGCTAGCGGGAGGCCCCGGTTCAGATACGCAGTATTTT. Protein product: CASSRGLAGGPGSDTQYF.